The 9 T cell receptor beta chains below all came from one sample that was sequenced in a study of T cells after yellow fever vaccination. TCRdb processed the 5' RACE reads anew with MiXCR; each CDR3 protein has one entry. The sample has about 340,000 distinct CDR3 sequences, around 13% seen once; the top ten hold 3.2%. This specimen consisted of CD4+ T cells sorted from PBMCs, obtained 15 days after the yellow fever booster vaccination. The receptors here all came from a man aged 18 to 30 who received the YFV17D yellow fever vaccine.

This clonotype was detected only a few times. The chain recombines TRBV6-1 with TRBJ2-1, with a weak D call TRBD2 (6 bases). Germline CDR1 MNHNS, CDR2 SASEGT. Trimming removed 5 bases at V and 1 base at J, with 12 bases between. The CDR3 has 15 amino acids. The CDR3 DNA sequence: TGTGCCAGCAGTTCACGGGGGAGGTCCTACAATGAGCAGTTCTTC. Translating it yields CASSSRGRSYNEQFF.

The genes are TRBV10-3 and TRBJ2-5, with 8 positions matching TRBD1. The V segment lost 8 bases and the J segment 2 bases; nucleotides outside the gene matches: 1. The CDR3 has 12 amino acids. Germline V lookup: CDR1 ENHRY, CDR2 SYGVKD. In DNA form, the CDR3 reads TGTGCCATCGGACAGGGACAAGAGACCCAGTACTTC. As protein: CAIGQGQETQYF.

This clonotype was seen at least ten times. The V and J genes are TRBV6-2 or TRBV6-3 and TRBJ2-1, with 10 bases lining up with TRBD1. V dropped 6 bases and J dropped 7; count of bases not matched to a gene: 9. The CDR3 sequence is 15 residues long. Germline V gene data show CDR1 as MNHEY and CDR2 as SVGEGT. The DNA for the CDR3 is TGTGCCAGCAGCGTTCCGGGACAGGGGTCGAATGAGCAGTTCTTC. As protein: CASSVPGQGSNEQFF.

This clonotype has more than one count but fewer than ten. The CDR3 DNA reads TGTGCCACCAGTGATCAACCCTACGGACAGGGAGGAACTAATGAGCAGTTCTTC. This gives the protein CATSDQPYGQGGTNEQFF. The rearrangement joins TRBV24-1 to TRBJ2-1, with 8 bases aligning to TRBD1. Trimming cost V 3 bases and J 7 bases; bases outside gene matches: 16. Looked up from germline, CDR1 is KGHDR and CDR2 is SFDVKD. The CDR3 totals 18 residues.

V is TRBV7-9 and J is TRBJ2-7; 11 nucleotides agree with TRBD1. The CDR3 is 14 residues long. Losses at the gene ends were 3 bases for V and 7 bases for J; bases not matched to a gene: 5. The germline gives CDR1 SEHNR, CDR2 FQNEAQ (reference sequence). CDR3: CASSFGQGAQEQYF. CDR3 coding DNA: TGTGCCAGCAGCTTTGGACAGGGGGCTCAGGAGCAGTACTTC. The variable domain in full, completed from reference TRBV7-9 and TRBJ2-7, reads DTGVSQNPRHKITKRGQNVTFRCDPISEHNRLYWYRQTLGQGPEFLTYFQNEAQLEKSRLLSDRFSAERPKGSFSTLEIQRTEQGDSAMYLCASSFGQGAQEQYFGPGTRLTVT.

CDR3 sequence (DNA): TGTGCCAGCAGTAGAGGGACGTACCAAGAGACCCAGTACTTC. It codes for CASSRGTYQETQYF. The rearrangement uses TRBV6-2 or TRBV6-3 and TRBJ2-5; D is tentatively TRBD1 or TRBD2 (5 bases each). Trimming removed 5 bases at V and 0 bases at J, with 10 bases between. This CDR3 comprises 14 residues. In germline, CDR1 is MNHEY, CDR2 SVGEGT.

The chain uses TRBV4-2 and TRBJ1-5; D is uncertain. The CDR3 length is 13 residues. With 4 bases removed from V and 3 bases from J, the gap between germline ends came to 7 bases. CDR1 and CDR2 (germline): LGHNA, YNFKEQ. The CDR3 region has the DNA TGTGCCAGCAGCCCTCGGACCAATCAGCCCCAGCATTTT. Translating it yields CASSPRTNQPQHF.

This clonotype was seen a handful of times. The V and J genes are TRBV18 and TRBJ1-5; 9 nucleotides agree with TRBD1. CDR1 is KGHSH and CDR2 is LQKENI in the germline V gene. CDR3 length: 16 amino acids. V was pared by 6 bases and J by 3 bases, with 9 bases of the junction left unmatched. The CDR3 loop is CASSQGQGSLNQPQHF. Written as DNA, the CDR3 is TGTGCCAGCTCGCAGGGACAGGGATCCCTCAATCAGCCCCAGCATTTT.

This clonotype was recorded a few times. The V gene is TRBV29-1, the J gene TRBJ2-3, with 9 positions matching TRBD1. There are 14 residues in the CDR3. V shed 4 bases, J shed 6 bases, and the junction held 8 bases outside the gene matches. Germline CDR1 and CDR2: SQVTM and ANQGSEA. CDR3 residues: CSVALQGARDTQYF. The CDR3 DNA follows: TGCAGCGTTGCATTACAGGGGGCGCGTGATACGCAGTATTTT.